Presented here are 25 T cell receptor beta chains from one specimen sequenced in a study of T cells in localized non-small cell lung cancer. Sequenced by immunoSEQ multiplex PCR; TCRdb stores in-frame clones only, minus some. Here the sample spans nearly 25,000 clones, more than 85% being singletons. The sequencing here drew on peripheral blood, taken before any cancer treatment. All receptors come from a man aged 40 to 75 with stage III squamous cell lung carcinoma.

The chain recombines TRBV10-3 with TRBJ1-5; weak D call: TRBD1 (5 bases). V dropped 5 bases and J dropped 0 bases, with 8 bases sitting between them. Germline V CDR1 and CDR2: ENHRY, SYGVKD. This CDR3 is built from 14 residues. In DNA form, the CDR3 reads TGTGCCATCAGTTCGACAGTTAGCAATCAGCCCCAGCATTTT. Encoded protein: CAISSTVSNQPQHF.

This rearrangement joins TRBV11-2 to TRBJ1-5; unclear D gene. Germline CDR1 and CDR2: SGHAT and FQNNGV. This CDR3 has 15 amino acids. Trimming took off 0 bases at V and 0 bases at J, with 6 bases between the two ends. The CDR3 sequence is CASSLDSYSNQPQHF. The CDR3 coding sequence is TGTGCCAGCAGCTTAGATTCCTATAGCAATCAGCCCCAGCATTTT.

V gene TRBV5-6 combines with J gene TRBJ2-2, with D unclear. Germline CDR1 and CDR2: SGHDT and YYEEEE. There are 12 residues in the CDR3. Trimming removed 0 bases at V and 6 bases at J, with 3 bases between. CDR3 DNA: TGTGCCAGCAGCTTGGAGGCCGGGGAGCTGTTTTTT. This gives the protein CASSLEAGELFF.

V and J are TRBV5-5 and TRBJ2-3, with 9 bases fitting TRBD1. This CDR3 is built from 18 residues. V lost 0 bases to trimming and J lost 7 bases; unmatched junction nucleotides: 15. CDR1 SGHKS and CDR2 YYEKEE come from the germline V gene (reference sequence). Here the CDR3 DNA reads TGTGCCAGCAGCTTGGGGCCCGCAACGGGACAGGGAGGGCATACGCAGTATTTT. Its translation is CASSLGPATGQGGHTQYF.

This clone came up a few times. The chain combines TRBV7-8 with TRBJ1-1; 7 nucleotides line up with TRBD1. J gave up 1 base and V 5 bases, and 7 bases lay outside the gene matches. The CDR3 length is 15 residues. Germline CDR1 reads SGHVS; CDR2 reads FQNEAQ. The CDR3 protein is CASSGPRQGNTEAFF. The CDR3 DNA follows: TGTGCCAGCAGCGGGCCGAGACAGGGGAACACTGAAGCTTTCTTT.

V usage is TRBV5-6 and J usage is TRBJ2-1; D perhaps matches TRBD2 (5 bases). The V gene lost 0 bases and the J gene lost 9 bases, with 7 bases spanning the gap. The germline gives CDR1 SGHDT, CDR2 YYEEEE. The CDR3 sequence is 12 residues long. CDR3: CASSLGAGEQFF. As DNA, the CDR3 is TGTGCCAGCAGCTTGGGGGCGGGTGAGCAGTTCTTC.

As for this clone: The same CDR3 arises from other DNA sequences in this sample as well. The chain uses TRBV18 and TRBJ2-1; 8 nucleotides align to TRBD2. J gave up 9 bases and V 3 bases, and 13 bases lay outside the gene matches. CDR1 KGHSH and CDR2 LQKENI come from the germline V gene. The length of the CDR3 is 16 residues. CDR3 bases: TGTGCCAGCTCACCCCGGGGACTGGCGGGAGGAATTGAGCAGTTCTTC. It codes for CASSPRGLAGGIEQFF.

V gene TRBV5-1 combines with J gene TRBJ1-4; tentative D call: TRBD1 (5 bases). The CDR3 spans 14 residues. Germline lookup yields CDR1 SGHRS and CDR2 YFSETQ. V was shortened by 0 bases and J by 8 bases, with 11 bases between the two germline ends. The CDR3 DNA reads TGCGCCAGCAGCTTGGGAGGGACTGAGGAAAAACTGTTTTTT. Encoded protein: CASSLGGTEEKLFF. The entire variable domain, with the rest obtained from reference TRBV5-1 and TRBJ1-4, is as follows: KAGVTQTPRYLIKTRGQQVTLSCSPISGHRSVSWYQQTPGQGLQFLFEYFSETQRNKGNFPGRFSGRQFSNSRSEMNVSTLELGDSALYLCASSLGGTEEKLFFGSGTQLSVL.

CDR3 nucleotides: TGCGCCAGCAGCTTGGTTGGGACAGGGGGCGGTGAGACCCAGTACTTC. As protein: CASSLVGTGGGETQYF. The chain couples TRBV5-1 to TRBJ2-5; 12 bases line up with TRBD1. J gave up 5 bases and V 0 bases, and 5 bases lay outside the gene matches. CDR3 size: 16 residues. Germline lookup yields CDR1 SGHRS and CDR2 YFSETQ.

J is TRBJ1-3 and V is TRBV27, with TRBD1 as a possible D gene (6 bases). V was cut by 0 bases and J by 2 bases, with 11 bases left in between. The CDR3 has 16 residues. Germline V gives CDR1 MNHEY, CDR2 SMNVEV (reference sequence). In nucleotides, the CDR3 is TGTGCCAGCAGTTTATCGGGAGGGGGGGCTGGAAACACCATATATTTT. This translates into CASSLSGGGAGNTIYF.

The chain is built from TRBV28 and TRBJ1-4, with 10 bases identical to TRBD1. Germline assignment: CDR1 MDHEN and CDR2 SYDVKM. The CDR3 is made up of 16 amino acids. V shed 5 bases and J 10 bases; nucleotides not matched to a gene: 13. CDR3 in DNA: TGTGCCAGCAGTACCACCGGGACAGGGGTTCGGGGAAAACTGTTTTTT. Translated: CASSTTGTGVRGKLFF.

V gene TRBV18 combines with J gene TRBJ2-5; 7 bases align to TRBD1. Germline loops: CDR1 KGHSH, CDR2 LQKENI. V was clipped by 3 bases and J by 2 bases; unmatched bases: 12. The CDR3 has 17 amino acids. The CDR3 DNA reads TGTGCCAGCTCACCCACCGCTCTGACAGGGCTACAAGAGACCCAGTACTTC. Translation: CASSPTALTGLQETQYF.

The V gene is TRBV19, the J gene TRBJ1-5, with 9 bases matching TRBD1. Germline CDR1 is LNHDA and CDR2 is SQIVND (reference sequence). Unmatched junction bases numbered 3, after V lost 4 bases and J lost 2 bases. The CDR3 has 15 amino acids. This chain's CDR3 is CASSKRQGGNQPQHF. CDR3 nucleotides: TGTGCCAGTAGTAAAAGACAGGGGGGCAATCAGCCCCAGCATTTT.

The chain links TRBV27 to TRBJ1-5, with D uncertain. V lost 2 bases and J 5 bases, leaving 7 bases between the germline ends. This CDR3 has 13 residues. CDR1 MNHEY and CDR2 SMNVEV come from the germline V gene (reference sequence). The chain's CDR3 is CASSLRVHQPQHF. As DNA, the CDR3 is TGTGCCAGCAGTTTAAGGGTTCATCAGCCCCAGCATTTT.

This chain connects TRBV19 to TRBJ2-1; 11 nucleotides line up with TRBD1. Germline lookup yields CDR1 LNHDA and CDR2 SQIVND (reference sequence). The CDR3 loop spans 15 amino acids. Trimming cost V 9 bases and J 3 bases; bases outside gene matches: 7. The CDR3 sequence is CASLSGQGGYNEQFF. CDR3 DNA sequence: TGTGCCAGCCTCTCGGGACAGGGGGGCTACAATGAGCAGTTCTTC.

J is TRBJ2-1 and V is TRBV29-1; 9 bases fit TRBD2. Unmatched junction bases numbered 10, after V lost 6 bases and J lost 4 bases. Germline V gene lookup returns CDR1 SQVTM and CDR2 ANQGSEA. This CDR3 region has 15 residues. CDR3 in DNA: TGCAGCGTCCACCTCCCTGCGGGGGGGTACAATGAGCAGTTCTTC. Protein product: CSVHLPAGGYNEQFF.

The chain has TRBV2 and TRBJ2-5; possibly TRBD2 for D (6 bases). The germline V gene encodes CDR1 SNHLY and CDR2 FYNNEI. This CDR3 has 15 amino acids. Trimming took 1 base from V and 1 from J, leaving 10 bases between them. The CDR3 nucleotides read TGTGCCAGCAGTGAAGGGGACTTGCCCCAAGAGACCCAGTACTTC. This gives the protein CASSEGDLPQETQYF.

V and J are TRBV11-2 and TRBJ1-4; D is uncertain. Germline V lookup: CDR1 SGHAT, CDR2 FQNNGV. Trimming pared 1 base from V and 8 bases from J, leaving 14 bases between. This CDR3 has 15 amino acids. Here the CDR3 DNA reads TGTGCCAGCAGCTTAGCGGCCTCGTCCTGGGAAAAACTGTTTTTT. Its translation is CASSLAASSWEKLFF.

This clone was counted between two and nine times. The chain carries TRBV25-1 and TRBJ2-7; 8 bases agree with TRBD1. Unmatched junction bases numbered 2, after V lost 2 bases and J lost 2 bases. In germline, CDR1 is MGHDK, CDR2 SYGVNS. The CDR3 length is 14 residues. CDR3 protein: CASSEEQGAYEQYF. Written as DNA, the CDR3 is TGTGCCAGCAGTGAAGAACAGGGGGCCTACGAGCAGTACTTC.

This clone showed up just a few times. V and J are TRBV30 and TRBJ1-2; D may be TRBD1 (5 bases). Germline CDR1 is GTSNPN and CDR2 is SVGIG (reference sequence). The CDR3 is 14 amino acids. Deletions cut 2 bases from V and 0 bases from J, with 10 bases between. This CDR3 is CAWSPGPPNYGYTF. DNA for the CDR3: TGTGCCTGGAGTCCAGGGCCCCCTAACTATGGCTACACCTTC.

The CDR3 bases are TGTGCCAGTAGTCCCGCGGGGGAAGAGACCCAGTACTTC. Translation gives CASSPAGEETQYF. This chain uses TRBV19 with TRBJ2-5; 7 nucleotides line up with TRBD2. Germline V gene data show CDR1 as LNHDA and CDR2 as SQIVND (reference sequence). V was pared by 5 bases and J by 3 bases, with 3 bases of the junction left unmatched. The CDR3 is 13 amino acids.

V gene TRBV11-2 combines with J gene TRBJ2-1, with TRBD2 matching over 7 bases. CDR3 length: 15 residues. Germline V gene data show CDR1 as SGHAT and CDR2 as FQNNGV. The junction had 9 bases not matched to a gene; V was cut back by 1 base and J by 9 bases. CDR3 DNA sequence: TGTGCCAGCAGCTTAGGGGGGAGGGCCAGAGGTGAGCAGTTCTTC. Translating gives CASSLGGRARGEQFF.

This chain uses TRBV5-4 with TRBJ2-6, with D uncertain. V lost 4 bases, J lost 0 bases, and 11 bases lay in between. Germline CDR1 is SGHNT and CDR2 is YYREEE (reference sequence). CDR3 length: 16 amino acids. CDR3: CASSLVVSSGANVLTF. The CDR3 coding sequence is TGTGCCAGCAGCCTGGTGGTGAGCTCTGGGGCCAACGTCCTGACTTTC.

The V and J genes are TRBV29-1 and TRBJ2-7, with 8 nucleotides matching TRBD2. V shed 4 bases and J 2 bases; nucleotides not matched to a gene: 7. Per germline, CDR1 SQVTM and CDR2 ANQGSEA. This CDR3 is 14 amino acids long. Here the CDR3 DNA reads TGCAGCGTTGTATGGCTAGCGGGCGCCTACGAGCAGTACTTC. Encoded protein: CSVVWLAGAYEQYF.

The chain couples TRBV6-5 to TRBJ2-7; possibly TRBD1 or TRBD2 for D (6 bases each). CDR1 MNHEY and CDR2 SVGAGI come from the germline V gene. Trimming left V 5 bases short and J 7 bases short, with 21 bases between. This CDR3 is 15 amino acids long. CDR3: CASSPSGAGSGEQYF. The CDR3 bases are TGTGCCAGCAGTCCATCGGGGGCAGGTTCGGGGGAGCAGTACTTC.